Listed below are T cell receptor beta chains from one sample, sequenced in a study of cytomegalovirus exposure and HLA in healthy donors. Profiling relied on immunoSEQ multiplex PCR, and the TCRdb table lists in-frame clones only, not all of them. The sample lists fewer than 130,000 clones, around 85% occurring once. Sequencing was carried out using PBMCs. These receptors came from a man younger than 40 in good health and CMV-seropositive. Both conserved end residues are part of each CDR3. Fields, in order: CDR3 protein, CDR3 DNA, V gene, D gene, J gene, clone size. A D gene is named only where the DNA matches it firmly. Size values are once, few and many counts, or a class for expanded clones, and some rows have none.

CDR3aa: CASSPSGGAGETQYF; CDR3nt: TGTGCCAGCAGCCCCAGCGGGGGGGCCGGAGAGACCCAGTACTTC; v_gene: TRBV9; d_gene: TRBD2; j_gene: TRBJ2-5; abundance: .
CDR3aa: CSVWDSRSTDTQYF; CDR3nt: TGCAGCGTATGGGACTCGCGAAGCACAGATACGCAGTATTTT; v_gene: TRBV29-1; d_gene: .; j_gene: TRBJ2-3; abundance: .
CDR3aa: CASSQDPGRNTIYF; CDR3nt: TGTGCCAGCAGCCAAGATCCAGGTCGAAACACCATATATTTT; v_gene: TRBV4-2; d_gene: .; j_gene: TRBJ1-3; abundance: many
CDR3aa: CASSFISVYYNEQFF; CDR3nt: TGTGCCAGCAGCTTTATTAGCGTGTACTACAATGAGCAGTTCTTC; v_gene: TRBV11-3; d_gene: .; j_gene: TRBJ2-1; abundance: .
CDR3aa: CASSLAGGQVTGELFF; CDR3nt: TGCGCCAGCAGCTTGGCCGGAGGCCAGGTCACCGGGGAGCTGTTTTTT; v_gene: TRBV5-1; d_gene: .; j_gene: TRBJ2-2; abundance: .
CDR3aa: CASSLQGGDTEAFF; CDR3nt: TGTGCCAGCAGCTTACAGGGTGGGGACACTGAAGCTTTCTTT; v_gene: TRBV5-5; d_gene: .; j_gene: TRBJ1-1; abundance: .
CDR3aa: CASSQRQGWNQPQHF; CDR3nt: TGCGCCAGCAGCCAAAGACAGGGATGGAATCAGCCCCAGCATTTT; v_gene: TRBV4-1; d_gene: TRBD1; j_gene: TRBJ1-5; abundance: .
CDR3aa: CASSQTATNEKLFF; CDR3nt: TGCGCCAGCAGCCAGACAGCTACTAATGAAAAACTGTTTTTT; v_gene: TRBV4-3; d_gene: .; j_gene: TRBJ1-4; abundance: .
CDR3aa: CASRGTGQETQYF; CDR3nt: TGTGCCAGCAGGGGGACAGGGCAAGAGACCCAGTACTTC; v_gene: TRBV11-2; d_gene: TRBD1; j_gene: TRBJ2-5; abundance: .
CDR3aa: CASSAPRGSSTDTQYF; CDR3nt: TGTGCCAGCAGCGCTCCGCGCGGGTCTAGCACAGATACGCAGTATTTT; v_gene: TRBV13; d_gene: .; j_gene: TRBJ2-3; abundance: once
CDR3aa: CASSDPGNGNTIYF; CDR3nt: TGTGCCAGCAGTGATCCGGGGAACGGAAACACCATATATTTT; v_gene: TRBV2; d_gene: .; j_gene: TRBJ1-3; abundance: .
CDR3aa: CASSLMPSGGETQYF; CDR3nt: TGTGCCAGCAGCTTAATGCCTAGCGGGGGAGAGACCCAGTACTTC; v_gene: TRBV11-2; d_gene: TRBD2; j_gene: TRBJ2-5; abundance: .
CDR3aa: CASSSQGDTEAFF; CDR3nt: TGTGCCAGTAGTAGCCAGGGGGACACTGAAGCTTTCTTT; v_gene: TRBV19; d_gene: TRBD1; j_gene: TRBJ1-1; abundance: medium-sized
CDR3aa: CASSYSTNTGELFF; CDR3nt: TGTGCCAGCAGTTACTCCACTAACACCGGGGAGCTGTTTTTT; v_gene: TRBV6-5; d_gene: .; j_gene: TRBJ2-2; abundance: .
CDR3aa: CASSRQGGEYEQYF; CDR3nt: TGTGCCAGCAGCCGACAGGGGGGGGAATACGAGCAGTACTTC; v_gene: TRBV6-6; d_gene: TRBD1; j_gene: TRBJ2-7; abundance: few
CDR3aa: CASSPTGQGVQYF; CDR3nt: TGTGCCAGCAGTCCCACGGGACAGGGTGTGCAGTACTTC; v_gene: TRBV6-6; d_gene: TRBD1; j_gene: TRBJ2-7; abundance: .
CDR3aa: CASSWELGTVEEKLFF; CDR3nt: TGTGCCAGCAGTTGGGAGTTAGGGACAGTGGAGGAAAAACTGTTTTTT; v_gene: TRBV6-7; d_gene: TRBD1; j_gene: TRBJ1-4; abundance: .
CDR3aa: CASSLEASGGPTDTQYF; CDR3nt: TGTGCCAGCAGCTTAGAGGCTAGCGGGGGCCCCACAGATACGCAGTATTTT; v_gene: TRBV11-2; d_gene: TRBD2; j_gene: TRBJ2-3; abundance: .
CDR3aa: CASSDTGVDQPQHF; CDR3nt: TGTGCCAGCAGCGACACGGGGGTGGATCAGCCCCAGCATTTT; v_gene: TRBV6-5; d_gene: .; j_gene: TRBJ1-5; abundance: .
CDR3aa: CASSWGMPGLAGGQITDTQYF; CDR3nt: TGTGCCAGCAGCTGGGGTATGCCGGGACTAGCGGGGGGGCAAATCACAGATACGCAGTATTTT; v_gene: TRBV7-4; d_gene: TRBD2; j_gene: TRBJ2-3; abundance: .
CDR3aa: CASIPWDRANTEAFF; CDR3nt: TGTGCCAGCATCCCCTGGGACAGAGCGAACACTGAAGCTTTCTTT; v_gene: TRBV2; d_gene: TRBD1; j_gene: TRBJ1-1; abundance: .
CDR3aa: CASGRLAGVVDIQYF; CDR3nt: TGTGCCAGCGGGAGACTAGCGGGGGTCGTGGACATTCAGTACTTC; v_gene: TRBV2; d_gene: TRBD2; j_gene: TRBJ2-4; abundance: .
CDR3aa: CASSLEGGTEAFF; CDR3nt: TGTGCCAGCAGCTTGGAAGGGGGAACTGAAGCTTTCTTT; v_gene: TRBV5-5; d_gene: .; j_gene: TRBJ1-1; abundance: .
CDR3aa: CATSRDFGTGFSGNTIYF; CDR3nt: TGTGCCACCAGCAGAGATTTCGGGACAGGCTTCTCTGGAAACACCATATATTTT; v_gene: TRBV15; d_gene: TRBD1; j_gene: TRBJ1-3; abundance: .
CDR3aa: CASSSAQGNYGYTF; CDR3nt: TGCGCCAGCAGCTCGGCCCAGGGGAACTATGGCTACACCTTC; v_gene: TRBV5-1; d_gene: .; j_gene: TRBJ1-2; abundance: .
CDR3aa: CASSLGGGAGYNEQFF; CDR3nt: TGTGCCAGCAGCTTAGGGGGAGGTGCTGGCTACAATGAGCAGTTCTTC; v_gene: TRBV11-3; d_gene: .; j_gene: TRBJ2-1; abundance: .
CDR3aa: CASSFRAGGRDEQFF; CDR3nt: TGTGCCAGCAGCTTCCGAGCGGGGGGGCGAGATGAGCAGTTCTTC; v_gene: TRBV9; d_gene: TRBD2; j_gene: TRBJ2-1; abundance: once
CDR3aa: CASSLGTDPHEQYF; CDR3nt: TGTGCCAGCAGCCTAGGGACAGATCCCCACGAGCAGTACTTC; v_gene: TRBV7-2; d_gene: TRBD1; j_gene: TRBJ2-7; abundance: .
CDR3aa: CATGGGGTDTQYF; CDR3nt: TGTGCCACCGGGGGCGGGGGGACAGATACGCAGTATTTT; v_gene: TRBV7-2; d_gene: TRBD2; j_gene: TRBJ2-3; abundance: .
CDR3aa: CASSQVIAGVSGELFF; CDR3nt: TGTGCCAGCAGCCAAGTTATAGCGGGGGTGAGCGGGGAGCTGTTTTTT; v_gene: TRBV4-2; d_gene: TRBD2; j_gene: TRBJ2-2; abundance: .
CDR3aa: CASSARLAANNEQFF; CDR3nt: TGTGCCAGTAGTGCCCGACTAGCGGCAAACAATGAGCAGTTCTTC; v_gene: TRBV19; d_gene: TRBD2; j_gene: TRBJ2-1; abundance: .
CDR3aa: CASSAPGQDNTGELFF; CDR3nt: TGTGCCAGTAGTGCCCCGGGACAGGATAACACCGGGGAGCTGTTTTTT; v_gene: TRBV19; d_gene: TRBD1; j_gene: TRBJ2-2; abundance: .
CDR3aa: CASRLDRDSYEQYF; CDR3nt: TGTGCCAGCAGGCTGGACCGGGACTCCTACGAGCAGTACTTC; v_gene: TRBV21-1; d_gene: .; j_gene: TRBJ2-7; abundance: .
CDR3aa: CASTSGGLGTGNTGELFF; CDR3nt: TGTGCCAGTACCTCAGGGGGTCTCGGGACAGGGAACACCGGGGAGCTGTTTTTT; v_gene: TRBV19; d_gene: TRBD1; j_gene: TRBJ2-2; abundance: .
CDR3aa: CASSLNAGSGVRETQYF; CDR3nt: TGTGCCAGCAGCTTAAACGCGGGCAGCGGGGTGCGAGAGACCCAGTACTTC; v_gene: TRBV11-2; d_gene: TRBD2; j_gene: TRBJ2-5; abundance: .
CDR3aa: CASSQAEEGNQPQHF; CDR3nt: TGTGCCAGCAGCCAAGCAGAAGAAGGCAATCAGCCCCAGCATTTT; v_gene: TRBV4-2; d_gene: .; j_gene: TRBJ1-5; abundance: .
CDR3aa: CASSGIRGGTDTQYF; CDR3nt: TGTGCCAGCAGCGGTATTCGGGGGGGCACAGATACGCAGTATTTT; v_gene: TRBV11-2; d_gene: TRBD2; j_gene: TRBJ2-3; abundance: few
CDR3aa: CASSETGGSYNSPLHF; CDR3nt: TGTGCCAGCAGTGAAACCGGGGGCTCCTATAATTCACCCCTCCACTTT; v_gene: TRBV6-1; d_gene: .; j_gene: TRBJ1-6; abundance: .
CDR3aa: CASSLSTGNYGYTF; CDR3nt: TGCGCCAGCAGCCTATCGACAGGGAACTATGGCTACACCTTC; v_gene: TRBV5-1; d_gene: TRBD1; j_gene: TRBJ1-2; abundance: .
CDR3aa: CASSSGALSGNTIYF; CDR3nt: TGTGCCAGCTCGTCAGGGGCGTTATCAGGAAACACCATATATTTT; v_gene: TRBV18; d_gene: .; j_gene: TRBJ1-3; abundance: .
CDR3aa: CASSLFVSGPEAFF; CDR3nt: TGTGCCAGCAGTTTATTCGTTTCTGGCCCCGAAGCTTTCTTT; v_gene: TRBV27; d_gene: .; j_gene: TRBJ1-1; abundance: .
CDR3aa: CASSSGQGIHEQYF; CDR3nt: TGTGCCAGCAGCTCTGGACAGGGTATCCACGAGCAGTACTTC; v_gene: TRBV5-5; d_gene: TRBD1; j_gene: TRBJ2-7; abundance: few
CDR3aa: CASTGGSSDTQYF; CDR3nt: TGTGCCTCAACGGGGGGCTCTTCAGATACGCAGTATTTT; v_gene: TRBV30; d_gene: .; j_gene: TRBJ2-3; abundance: .
CDR3aa: CASSVNSQFYGYTF; CDR3nt: TGTGCCAGCAGTGTTAACAGCCAATTTTATGGCTACACCTTC; v_gene: TRBV25-1; d_gene: .; j_gene: TRBJ1-2; abundance: .
CDR3aa: CASSLSRETQYF; CDR3nt: TGCGCCAGCAGCCTTTCGAGGGAGACCCAGTACTTC; v_gene: TRBV4-3; d_gene: .; j_gene: TRBJ2-5; abundance: .
CDR3aa: CASSMDRLDLSPYF; CDR3nt: TGTGCCAGCAGCATGGACAGACTTGATCTGAGCCCGTACTTC; v_gene: TRBV11-2; d_gene: .; j_gene: TRBJ2-5; abundance: .
CDR3aa: CSVDGAPNTEAFF; CDR3nt: TGCAGCGTTGACGGAGCGCCGAACACTGAAGCTTTCTTT; v_gene: TRBV29-1; d_gene: .; j_gene: TRBJ1-1; abundance: few
CDR3aa: CASSLEPTYEQYF; CDR3nt: TGCGCCAGCAGCTTGGAGCCCACCTACGAGCAGTACTTC; v_gene: TRBV5-1; d_gene: .; j_gene: TRBJ2-7; abundance: .
CDR3aa: CASSARVYRRGTRELFF; CDR3nt: TGTGCCAGCAGCGCTAGAGTATACCGAAGGGGTACCAGGGAGCTGTTTTTT; v_gene: TRBV7-6; d_gene: .; j_gene: TRBJ2-2; abundance: .
CDR3aa: CASSKLAGGDNEQFF; CDR3nt: TGTGCCAGCAGCAAACTAGCGGGGGGCGACAATGAGCAGTTCTTC; v_gene: TRBV7-3; d_gene: TRBD2; j_gene: TRBJ2-1; abundance: few
CDR3aa: CASRTSTGGTEAFF; CDR3nt: TGTGCCAGCAGGACCTCGACAGGGGGCACTGAAGCTTTCTTT; v_gene: TRBV2; d_gene: TRBD1; j_gene: TRBJ1-1; abundance: many
CDR3aa: CASSPRGKSNQPQHF; CDR3nt: TGTGCCAGCAGTCCGCGGGGTAAGAGCAATCAGCCCCAGCATTTT; v_gene: TRBV27; d_gene: .; j_gene: TRBJ1-5; abundance: .
CDR3aa: CASSYGTGVQETQYF; CDR3nt: TGTGCCAGCAGCTACGGGACAGGAGTTCAAGAGACCCAGTACTTC; v_gene: TRBV7-8; d_gene: TRBD1; j_gene: TRBJ2-5; abundance: once
CDR3aa: CASSLDDRGRQYF; CDR3nt: TGTGCCAGCAGCTTGGACGACAGGGGACGGCAGTACTTC; v_gene: TRBV5-4; d_gene: TRBD1; j_gene: TRBJ2-7; abundance: .
CDR3aa: CASSSWGKPYEQYF; CDR3nt: TGTGCCAGCTCGAGTTGGGGCAAACCCTACGAGCAGTACTTC; v_gene: TRBV2; d_gene: .; j_gene: TRBJ2-7; abundance: .
CDR3aa: CASSEAGLVVPGANVLTF; CDR3nt: TGTGCCAGCAGTGAAGCTGGACTGGTGGTCCCGGGGGCCAACGTCCTGACTTTC; v_gene: TRBV6-1; d_gene: .; j_gene: TRBJ2-6; abundance: .
CDR3aa: CAISESAGGRYGYTF; CDR3nt: TGTGCCATCAGTGAGTCGGCAGGGGGACGCTATGGCTACACCTTC; v_gene: TRBV10-3; d_gene: TRBD1; j_gene: TRBJ1-2; abundance: .
CDR3aa: CSVVPGTGGVETQYF; CDR3nt: TGCAGCGTTGTGCCAGGGACAGGGGGCGTCGAGACCCAGTACTTC; v_gene: TRBV29-1; d_gene: TRBD1; j_gene: TRBJ2-5; abundance: .
CDR3aa: CASVYSRGSYEQYF; CDR3nt: TGTGCAAGCGTTTATAGCAGGGGGTCCTACGAGCAGTACTTC; v_gene: TRBV11-2; d_gene: TRBD1; j_gene: TRBJ2-7; abundance: .